The 22 T cell receptor beta chains given below trace back to one sample, sequenced in a study of CD8+CD57+ T cells in acquired aplastic anemia. Genomic DNA, the template, was used for profiling of the TCR beta VDJ and CDR3. Using its own MiXCR run on the reads, TCRdb lists one record per CDR3 protein. The sample lists around 190,000 distinct CDR3 sequences, 48% seen once, with 10% to 15% in the top ten. It was patients with CD8+CD57+ cell expansion by flow cytometry who were chosen for sequencing. Sequenced input: sorted CD4+, CD8+, or CD8+CD57+ T cells (not recorded which) from PBMCs. These receptors were obtained from a human donor with aplastic anemia.

V usage is TRBV20-1 and J usage is TRBJ2-3; TRBD2 matches at 7 bases. Losses at the gene ends were 4 bases for V and 7 bases for J; bases not matched to a gene: 2. CDR1 is DFQATT and CDR2 is SNEGSKA in the germline V gene (reference sequence). The CDR3 is made up of 11 amino acids. The chain's CDR3 is CSAKSGNTQYF. CDR3 bases: TGCAGTGCTAAGAGCGGGAATACGCAGTATTTT.

This rearrangement joins TRBV9 to TRBJ2-1; no reliable D call. The V gene lost 0 bases and the J gene lost 8 bases, with 6 bases spanning the gap. This CDR3 is 12 amino acids long. CDR1 is SGDLS and CDR2 is YYNGEE in the germline V gene. The CDR3 sequence: CASSVGWDEQFF. In DNA, the CDR3 is TGTGCCAGCAGCGTAGGATGGGATGAGCAGTTCTTC.

V gene TRBV10-2 combines with J gene TRBJ1-2, with a tentative D call TRBD1 (5 bases). Germline assignment: CDR1 WSHSY and CDR2 SAAADI. The germline V and J ends were trimmed by 0 bases and 1 base, with 9 bases remaining between them. CDR3 length: 15 amino acids. The CDR3 here is CASSESEGNNYGYTF. The CDR3 DNA reads as TGCGCCAGCAGTGAGTCGGAGGGGAATAACTATGGCTACACCTTC.

V is TRBV27 and J is TRBJ2-5, with 7 bases that match TRBD1. The trim removed 5 bases at V and 5 bases at J, leaving 11 bases unmatched. The CDR3 is 15 residues long. Germline loops: CDR1 MNHEY, CDR2 SMNVEV (reference sequence). CDR3 in DNA: TGTGCCAGCAGTCTTCGGGGCAGGGGGTGGGAGACCCAGTACTTC. Translation: CASSLRGRGWETQYF.

The table lists this clonotype with many counts. The chain uses TRBV2 and TRBJ2-7; perhaps TRBD1 as D (6 bases). CDR1 and CDR2 (germline): SNHLY, FYNNEI. The CDR3 consists of 12 residues. V shed 6 bases and J shed 5 bases, with 11 bases lying between them. CDR3 nucleotide sequence: TGTGCCAGCAGGCCACAGGGCGACGAGCAGTACTTC. Encoded protein: CASRPQGDEQYF.

The V call is TRBV10-3, the J call TRBJ2-1; possible D gene TRBD2, 5 bases. This CDR3 is 13 amino acids long. Trimming took off 8 bases at V and 6 bases at J, with 14 bases between the two ends. CDR1 is ENHRY, CDR2 SYGVKD, per germline. The CDR3 nucleotides read TGTGCCATCGAACCCGGGAATAGCAATGAGCAGTTCTTC. Translating gives CAIEPGNSNEQFF.

This clonotype was counted a few times. This chain links TRBV10-3 with TRBJ2-7; D is possibly TRBD1 (6 bases). CDR1 is ENHRY, CDR2 SYGVKD, per germline. The CDR3 length is 13 residues. V shed 8 bases and J shed 2 bases, with 13 bases lying between them. CDR3 sequence reads: CAIRAGQPYEQYF. CDR3 DNA sequence: TGTGCCATCCGCGCCGGACAGCCCTACGAGCAGTACTTC.

This clonotype appeared a few times. V gene TRBV10-3 combines with J gene TRBJ2-7; no clear D gene. The CDR3 runs to 12 residues. Germline CDR1 is ENHRY and CDR2 is SYGVKD. Deletions cut 0 bases from V and 4 bases from J, with 4 bases between. CDR3 DNA sequence: TGTGCCATCAGTGAGTCTCCATACGAGCAGTACTTC. Protein sequence: CAISESPYEQYF.

The chain uses TRBV20-1 and TRBJ2-7, with 8 positions matching TRBD2. Germline V lookup: CDR1 DFQATT, CDR2 SNEGSKA (reference sequence). V trimming: 3 bases; J trimming: 2 bases; junction bases outside the gene matches: 6. CDR3 length equals 14 residues. The CDR3 region is CSASTSGFPYEQYF. DNA for the CDR3: TGCAGTGCTAGCACTAGCGGATTCCCCTACGAGCAGTACTTC.

V usage is TRBV28 and J usage is TRBJ1-4; TRBD1 is a possible D gene (5 bases). The germline gives CDR1 MDHEN, CDR2 SYDVKM. V was pared by 5 bases and J by 5 bases, with 15 bases between. The CDR3 contains 15 residues. CDR3 coding DNA: TGTGCCAGCAGTGGGGGGACGATAAGAAATGAAAAACTGTTTTTT. Translation: CASSGGTIRNEKLFF.

This clonotype was observed once. V and J are TRBV20-1 and TRBJ1-5; D gene unclear. The V gene's germline CDR1 is DFQATT and CDR2 SNEGSKA (reference sequence). The ends were cut back, 6 bases at V and 5 bases at J, with 17 bases in the middle. This CDR3 is 14 amino acids long. The CDR3 nucleotides read TGCAGTGCCCCGACGGGGTTTAGGGATCAGCCCCAGCATTTT. It codes for CSAPTGFRDQPQHF.

The J gene is TRBJ1-6, the V gene TRBV7-9; 10 bases agree with TRBD1. Losses at the gene ends were 5 bases for V and 10 bases for J; bases not matched to a gene: 8. CDR1 is SEHNR and CDR2 is FQNEAQ in the germline V gene (reference sequence). CDR3 length equals 15 residues. CDR3 protein: CASSLGQGKDSPLHF. The DNA of the CDR3 is TGTGCCAGCAGCCTGGGACAGGGGAAGGACTCACCCCTCCACTTT.

Many counts were recorded for this clonotype. The rearrangement uses TRBV5-1 and TRBJ2-3, with 8 bases that match TRBD2. CDR3 size: 16 residues. Looked up from germline, CDR1 is SGHRS and CDR2 is YFSETQ. After removal of 0 bases from V and 5 bases from J, the junction contained 8 bases not matched to a gene. Here the CDR3 reads CASSLEGLAVVDTQYF. The CDR3 nucleotides read TGCGCCAGCAGCTTGGAAGGACTAGCAGTTGTAGATACGCAGTATTTT.

V gene TRBV9 combines with J gene TRBJ2-5; maybe TRBD2 (5 bases). Germline CDR1 and CDR2: SGDLS and YYNGEE. The CDR3 has 15 amino acids. The V gene lost 0 bases and the J gene lost 1 base, with 10 bases spanning the gap. CDR3 region: CASSVGNSGQETQYF. The CDR3 region has the DNA TGTGCCAGCAGCGTAGGTAACAGCGGCCAAGAGACCCAGTACTTC.

The chain joins TRBV2 to TRBJ2-2; 11 bases align to TRBD2. With 6 bases clipped from V and 5 bases from J, the junction kept 5 bases outside the gene matches. Germline loops: CDR1 SNHLY, CDR2 FYNNEI. The CDR3 length is 15 residues. The CDR3 nucleotides read TGTGCCAGCAGAGTAGCGGGGGGGCCAACCGGGGAGCTGTTTTTT. Protein product: CASRVAGGPTGELFF.

This clonotype showed up many times. The rearrangement links TRBV20-1 to TRBJ2-3; D remains unclear. The V gene's germline CDR1 is DFQATT and CDR2 SNEGSKA (reference sequence). The CDR3 contains 15 residues. Trimming shortened V by 5 bases and J by 3 bases, and 18 bases separated the two germline ends. The CDR3 loop reads CSAPGSPQRTDTQYF. The CDR3 DNA is TGCAGTGCTCCGGGTAGTCCGCAAAGGACAGATACGCAGTATTTT.

At least ten counts were recorded for this clonotype. V is TRBV2 and J is TRBJ2-7; no reliable D call. V lost 4 bases and J lost 1, with 8 bases in between. The CDR3 totals 13 residues. Germline CDR1 and CDR2: SNHLY and FYNNEI. The CDR3 reads CASSVSISYEQYF. Here the CDR3 DNA reads TGTGCCAGCAGTGTGTCCATTTCCTACGAGCAGTACTTC.

In this sample, this clonotype turned up a few times. This chain uses TRBV10-1 with TRBJ2-2; 7 positions match TRBD1. Germline trimming cut 6 bases from V and 1 base from J; bases unmatched to any gene: 5. The CDR3 runs 15 residues. CDR1 WNHNN and CDR2 SYGVQD come from the germline V gene (reference sequence). CDR3 amino acids: CASRAGQENTGELFF. CDR3 DNA sequence: TGCGCCAGCAGGGCAGGACAGGAGAACACCGGGGAGCTGTTTTTT.

This sequence joins TRBV2 and TRBJ2-7; D unclear. Trimming shortened V by 1 base and J by 0 bases, and 10 bases separated the two germline ends. Germline loops: CDR1 SNHLY, CDR2 FYNNEI. This CDR3 comprises 15 residues. The CDR3 loop is CASSEVPGSSYEQYF. CDR3 nucleotide sequence: TGTGCCAGCAGTGAAGTTCCAGGCAGCTCCTACGAGCAGTACTTC. The variable domain in full, completed from reference TRBV2 and TRBJ2-7, reads EPEVTQTPSHQVTQMGQEVILRCVPISNHLYFYWYRQILGQKVEFLVSFYNNEISEKSEIFDDQFSVERPDGSNFTLKIRSTKLEDSAMYFCASSEVPGSSYEQYFGPGTRLTVT.

This clonotype was counted at least ten times. The rearrangement uses TRBV15 and TRBJ2-7; 8 nucleotides agree with TRBD1. CDR3 length: 16 amino acids. Germline trimming cut 3 bases from V and 7 bases from J; bases unmatched to any gene: 14. Germline-derived CDR1 and CDR2 are LNHNV and YYDKDF (reference sequence). The CDR3 reads CATSSGGLGTGGEQYF. CDR3 nucleotide sequence: TGTGCCACCAGCAGTGGGGGGTTAGGGACAGGTGGTGAGCAGTACTTC.

This clonotype was detected ten times or more. Its ends do not fully match the called genes, so a read error is possible. V is TRBV7-7 and J is TRBJ1-6; D not resolved. The germline gives CDR1 SSHAT, CDR2 FNYEAQ (reference sequence). The CDR3 runs 13 residues. Here the CDR3 reads CASSPTDNSPLHF. The CDR3 DNA reads as TGTGCTAGCAGCCCCACAGATAATTCACCCCTCCACTTT. Full variable domain (rest looked up from reference TRBV7-7 and TRBJ1-6): GAGVSQSPRYKVTKRGQDVTLRCDPISSHATLYWYQQALGQGPEFLTYFNYEAQPDKSGLPSDRFSAERPEGSISTLTIQRTEQRDSAMYRCASSPTDNSPLHFGNGTRLTVT.

The CDR3 bases are TGCGCCAGCAGACAGACAGGGGAGTATAATTCACCCCTCCACTTT. It is translated as CASRQTGEYNSPLHF. V and J are TRBV10-2 and TRBJ1-6, with 8 positions matching TRBD1. The germline gives CDR1 WSHSY, CDR2 SAAADI. Unmatched junction bases numbered 5, after V lost 6 bases and J lost 4 bases. This CDR3 has 15 amino acids.